Listed below are T cell receptor beta chains from one sample, sequenced in a study of OX40 agonist ivuxolimab in advanced cancers. Assay: immunoSEQ multiplex PCR; the TCRdb copy retains only in-frame clones and omits some. Of around 79,000 clones in the sample, about nine tenths are singletons; the top ten hold 0.55% to 0.7%. This specimen was CD4+ or CD8+ T cells sorted from blood, taken in a trial of the OX40 agonist ivuxolimab. The receptors were sampled from an adult with an advanced solid tumor such as melanoma, head and neck, liver or kidney cancer. Both conserved end residues are part of each CDR3. Fields, in order: J gene, D gene, V gene, clone size, CDR3 length, CDR3 protein, CDR3 DNA. The D gene is left open where the match is weak. Rows may omit the clone size; those that give it use once, few, many or a size class.

j_gene: TRBJ1-2
d_gene: .
v_gene: TRBV7-2
abundance: once
len: 15
CDR3aa: CASSPERGRGYGYTF
CDR3nt: TGTGCCAGCAGCCCGGAGCGGGGGCGCGGGTATGGCTACACCTTC

j_gene: TRBJ2-2
d_gene: TRBD1
v_gene: TRBV19
abundance: .
len: 14
CDR3aa: CASSIGDRRGELFF
CDR3nt: TGTGCCAGTAGTATAGGGGACAGGCGCGGGGAGCTGTTTTTT

j_gene: TRBJ1-1
d_gene: .
v_gene: TRBV19
abundance: .
len: 13
CDR3aa: CASSLARNTEAFF
CDR3nt: TGTGCCAGTAGTTTGGCTCGGAACACTGAAGCTTTCTTT

j_gene: TRBJ2-2
d_gene: TRBD1
v_gene: TRBV6-1
abundance: .
len: 15
CDR3aa: CASTSDRGLIGELFF
CDR3nt: TGTGCCAGCACTTCGGACAGGGGGCTAATCGGGGAGCTGTTTTTT

j_gene: TRBJ1-5
d_gene: .
v_gene: TRBV5-1
abundance: .
len: 14
CDR3aa: CASSSGGPNQPQHF
CDR3nt: TGCGCCAGCAGCTCGGGAGGGCCCAATCAGCCCCAGCATTTT

j_gene: TRBJ2-7
d_gene: TRBD2
v_gene: TRBV11-2
abundance: .
len: 15
CDR3aa: CASSQSSGSSYEQYF
CDR3nt: TGTGCCAGCAGCCAGTCTAGCGGTAGCTCCTACGAGCAGTACTTC

j_gene: TRBJ1-2
d_gene: TRBD1
v_gene: TRBV19
abundance: .
len: 14
CDR3aa: CASTPGQGFYGYTF
CDR3nt: TGTGCCAGTACCCCGGGACAGGGATTCTATGGCTACACCTTC

j_gene: TRBJ2-1
d_gene: .
v_gene: TRBV4-1
abundance: .
len: 12
CDR3aa: CASSQDRASWVF
CDR3nt: TGCGCCAGCAGCCAAGATCGGGCCTCGTGGGTCTTC

j_gene: TRBJ2-1
d_gene: .
v_gene: TRBV18
abundance: .
len: 13
CDR3aa: CASSPTEEHEQFF
CDR3nt: TGTGCCAGCTCCCCTACGGAGGAGCATGAGCAGTTCTTC

j_gene: TRBJ2-4
d_gene: TRBD1
v_gene: TRBV15
abundance: .
len: 15
CDR3aa: CATSPDLQGKNIQYF
CDR3nt: TGTGCCACCAGCCCAGATTTACAGGGGAAGAACATTCAGTACTTC

j_gene: TRBJ1-4
d_gene: .
v_gene: TRBV7-2
abundance: .
len: 16
CDR3aa: CASSLAVQPSGGKLFF
CDR3nt: TGTGCCAGCAGCTTAGCGGTACAGCCATCCGGTGGAAAACTGTTTTTT

j_gene: TRBJ1-5
d_gene: .
v_gene: TRBV30
abundance: .
len: 15
CDR3aa: CAWSQGSVGNQPQHF
CDR3nt: TGTGCCTGGTCCCAGGGAAGCGTAGGCAATCAGCCCCAGCATTTT

j_gene: TRBJ1-5
d_gene: TRBD1
v_gene: TRBV7-2
abundance: .
len: 14
CDR3aa: CASSPQGANQPQHF
CDR3nt: TGTGCCAGCAGCCCACAGGGGGCTAATCAGCCCCAGCATTTT

j_gene: TRBJ2-7
d_gene: .
v_gene: TRBV19
abundance: .
len: 13
CDR3aa: CASSAAGLGEQYF
CDR3nt: TGTGCCAGTAGTGCCGCAGGGCTTGGCGAGCAGTACTTC

j_gene: TRBJ2-1
d_gene: TRBD2
v_gene: TRBV2
abundance: .
len: 14
CDR3aa: CASKGLAGVNEQFF
CDR3nt: TGTGCCAGCAAAGGACTAGCGGGAGTAAATGAGCAGTTCTTC

j_gene: TRBJ2-7
d_gene: TRBD1
v_gene: TRBV28
abundance: .
len: 15
CDR3aa: CASTTPGQVIYEQYF
CDR3nt: TGTGCCAGCACTACTCCGGGACAGGTAATCTACGAGCAGTACTTC

j_gene: TRBJ1-1
d_gene: .
v_gene: TRBV4-3
abundance: .
len: 15
CDR3aa: CASSGDPRRNTEAFF
CDR3nt: TGCGCCAGCAGCGGAGATCCCAGACGAAACACTGAAGCTTTCTTT

j_gene: TRBJ2-3
d_gene: .
v_gene: TRBV6-6
abundance: .
len: 14
CDR3aa: CASSYGLFTDTQYF
CDR3nt: TGTGCCAGCAGTTACGGACTCTTCACAGATACGCAGTATTTT

j_gene: TRBJ1-2
d_gene: .
v_gene: TRBV20-1
abundance: .
len: 11
CDR3aa: CSAREGAGYTF
CDR3nt: TGCAGTGCTAGAGAGGGGGCCGGCTACACCTTC

j_gene: TRBJ2-1
d_gene: TRBD2
v_gene: TRBV28
abundance: .
len: 13
CDR3aa: CASWGGVYNEQFF
CDR3nt: TGTGCCAGCTGGGGGGGGGTCTACAATGAGCAGTTCTTC

j_gene: TRBJ2-7
d_gene: TRBD2
v_gene: TRBV5-1
abundance: .
len: 15
CDR3aa: CASSLGTSGGKEQYF
CDR3nt: TGCGCCAGCAGCTTGGGGACTAGCGGGGGGAAGGAGCAGTACTTC

j_gene: TRBJ1-5
d_gene: TRBD1
v_gene: TRBV28
abundance: .
len: 17
CDR3aa: CASSYQGQGLSNQPQHF
CDR3nt: TGTGCCAGCAGTTACCAAGGACAGGGACTTAGCAATCAGCCCCAGCATTTT

j_gene: TRBJ2-1
d_gene: TRBD2
v_gene: TRBV29-1
abundance: .
len: 14
CDR3aa: CSVGGTSGINEQFF
CDR3nt: TGCAGCGTGGGAGGGACTAGCGGGATTAATGAGCAGTTCTTC

j_gene: TRBJ1-5
d_gene: .
v_gene: TRBV10-2
abundance: once
len: 14
CDR3aa: CASTEQGSNQPQHF
CDR3nt: TGCGCCAGCACCGAACAAGGTAGCAATCAGCCCCAGCATTTT

j_gene: TRBJ2-3
d_gene: TRBD2
v_gene: TRBV6-6
abundance: .
len: 16
CDR3aa: CASSYSSGTTTDTQYF
CDR3nt: TGTGCCAGCAGCTACTCTAGCGGAACCACCACAGATACGCAGTATTTT

j_gene: TRBJ2-3
d_gene: TRBD2
v_gene: TRBV5-1
abundance: once
len: 16
CDR3aa: CASSLGGGRAGDTQYF
CDR3nt: TGCGCCAGCAGCTTGGGGGGCGGGAGGGCCGGAGATACGCAGTATTTT

j_gene: TRBJ1-2
d_gene: TRBD1
v_gene: TRBV18
abundance: .
len: 15
CDR3aa: CASSPPSQGAGGYTF
CDR3nt: TGTGCCAGCTCACCACCGTCCCAGGGGGCGGGCGGCTACACCTTC

j_gene: TRBJ1-4
d_gene: .
v_gene: TRBV19
abundance: .
len: 14
CDR3aa: CASSTAGVGEKLFF
CDR3nt: TGTGCCAGTAGTACCGCAGGGGTAGGGGAAAAACTGTTTTTT

j_gene: TRBJ1-2
d_gene: .
v_gene: TRBV5-4
abundance: .
len: 13
CDR3aa: CASSSYTGNGYTF
CDR3nt: TGTGCCAGCAGCTCGTATACAGGGAACGGCTACACCTTC

j_gene: TRBJ2-5
d_gene: .
v_gene: TRBV10-3
abundance: .
len: 15
CDR3aa: CAISMLRDGQETQYF
CDR3nt: TGTGCCATCAGCATGTTACGGGACGGGCAAGAGACCCAGTACTTC

j_gene: TRBJ2-5
d_gene: .
v_gene: TRBV6-5
abundance: .
len: 14
CDR3aa: CASSYLEREGAQYF
CDR3nt: TGTGCCAGCAGTTACTTGGAGAGGGAAGGGGCCCAGTACTTC

j_gene: TRBJ2-2
d_gene: TRBD1
v_gene: TRBV5-6
abundance: .
len: 17
CDR3aa: CASSADLRGRYTGELFF
CDR3nt: TGTGCCAGCAGCGCAGACCTCAGGGGGCGCTACACCGGGGAGCTGTTTTTT

j_gene: TRBJ2-4
d_gene: .
v_gene: TRBV21-1
abundance: .
len: 12
CDR3aa: CASSRTKNIQYF
CDR3nt: TGTGCCAGCTCCCGAACCAAAAACATTCAGTACTTC

j_gene: TRBJ1-3
d_gene: TRBD1
v_gene: TRBV7-2
abundance: .
len: 15
CDR3aa: CASSLGQGPISTIYF
CDR3nt: TGTGCCAGCAGCCTCGGACAGGGGCCCATTTCCACCATATATTTT

j_gene: TRBJ1-1
d_gene: .
v_gene: TRBV19
abundance: .
len: 13
CDR3aa: CASSDRPNTEAFF
CDR3nt: TGTGCCAGTAGCGACAGACCGAACACTGAAGCTTTCTTT

j_gene: TRBJ1-4
d_gene: .
v_gene: TRBV19
abundance: .
len: 13
CDR3aa: CASGPQGYEKLFF
CDR3nt: TGTGCCAGCGGCCCACAGGGTTATGAAAAACTGTTTTTT

j_gene: TRBJ1-1
d_gene: TRBD1
v_gene: TRBV4-3
abundance: .
len: 16
CDR3aa: CASSQEHTGGNTEAFF
CDR3nt: TGCGCCAGCAGCCAAGAACACACAGGGGGGAACACTGAAGCTTTCTTT

j_gene: TRBJ2-2
d_gene: TRBD2
v_gene: TRBV19
abundance: .
len: 16
CDR3aa: CASSPLAGTNTGELFF
CDR3nt: TGTGCCAGTAGTCCCTTAGCGGGGACGAACACCGGGGAGCTGTTTTTT

j_gene: TRBJ1-1
d_gene: .
v_gene: TRBV5-1
abundance: .
len: 14
CDR3aa: CASSLVGDNTEAFF
CDR3nt: TGCGCCAGCAGCTTGGTAGGGGATAACACTGAAGCTTTCTTT